The TCR beta chain described here comes from a study of CXCR3-negative and CXCR3-positive naive CD8 T cells. Study-wide results and limits: The study found more hydrophobic TRB CDR3s in CXCR3-positive naive cells than in CXCR3-negative naive cells.

Per the germline V gene, CDR1 is SGHRS and CDR2 is YFSETQ. The CDR3 has 17 residues. With respect to this clonotype: The target antigen is unknown.

5' RACE with UMI labels generated the TRB cDNA libraries. TCRdb reprocessed the 5' RACE reads, keeping one entry per CDR3 protein, no DNA. This listing includes some 140,000 distinct CDR3 sequences. The rearrangement uses TRBV5-1 and TRBJ1-1; TCRdb indicates TRBD1, and absent DNA this call remains unverified. Sequenced material: naive CXCR3+ CD8+ T cells from blood. Described subset: CD45RO-CCR7+CD27+CD95- naive CD8+ T cells expressing CXCR3 (TNR3+). The clonotype was recovered from a human donor in good health. Some clones in this sample may be carry-over from other donors' samples. The CDR3 spells CASSGGVGAVLNTEAFF. The complete variable domain, with remaining parts taken from reference TRBV5-1 and TRBJ1-1, reads KAGVTQTPRYLIKTRGQQVTLSCSPISGHRSVSWYQQTPGQGLQFLFEYFSETQRNKGNFPGRFSGRQFSNSRSEMNVSTLELGDSALYLCASSGGVGAVLNTEAFFGQGTRLTVV.